A single sample is the source of the 21 T cell receptor beta chains below, sequenced in a study of blood T cell repertoires in COVID-19. Data came from immunoSEQ multiplex PCR; TCRdb stores just in-frame clones and leaves some out. The sample contains about 180,000 clones, about 83% of which appear only once. Sequenced sample: peripheral blood. These receptor sequences come from a person aged 65 to 79 with COVID-19, enrolled during active disease.

The chain has TRBV4-3 and TRBJ2-1, with 11 nucleotides matching TRBD2. CDR3 size: 17 residues. J lost 3 bases, V lost 0 bases, and 4 bases had no gene match. Germline CDR1 LGHNA, CDR2 YSLEER. The CDR3 spells CASSQDLLAGDYNEQFF. CDR3 coding DNA: TGCGCCAGCAGCCAAGATTTACTAGCGGGAGACTACAATGAGCAGTTCTTC.

The gene calls are TRBV12-3 or TRBV12-4 and TRBJ2-7, with D unresolved. Trimming cost V 7 bases and J 1 base, with 5 bases left between them. This CDR3 contains 11 residues. The CDR3 nucleotides are TGTGCCAGCACTAATTCCTACGAGCAGTACTTC. It yields the protein CASTNSYEQYF.

The chain combines TRBV4-1 with TRBJ2-2; 8 nucleotides align to TRBD1. With 2 bases clipped from V and 6 bases from J, the junction kept 5 bases outside the gene matches. Germline assignment: CDR1 MGHRA and CDR2 YSYEKL. The CDR3 has 15 amino acids. The CDR3 spells CASSQPDRDPGELFF. CDR3 nucleotides: TGCGCCAGCAGCCAACCGGACAGGGACCCCGGGGAGCTGTTTTTT.

The CDR3 bases are TGTGCCAGCAGCGCACGCCAAACTTACGAGCAGTACTTC. Translated, it gives CASSARQTYEQYF. This chain joins TRBV7-2 and TRBJ2-7; D gene unclear. The CDR3 is 13 amino acids. The V and J ends lost 5 bases and 4 bases respectively, with 12 bases between them. Germline V gene sequence: CDR1 SGHTA, CDR2 FQGNSA.

The V and J genes are TRBV10-3 and TRBJ2-7, with no clear D. The germline V gene encodes CDR1 ENHRY and CDR2 SYGVKD. V was trimmed by 5 bases and J by 2 bases, leaving 10 bases between them. The CDR3 is made up of 13 amino acids. This CDR3 reads CAISKQGAYEQYF. The CDR3 DNA reads TGTGCCATCAGTAAACAAGGAGCCTACGAGCAGTACTTC.

The chain is built from TRBV24-1 and TRBJ2-1; D is possibly TRBD2 (6 bases). The CDR3 is made up of 17 amino acids. V was cut by 2 bases and J by 0 bases, with 13 bases left in between. CDR1 and CDR2 from the germline V gene are KGHDR and SFDVKD. CDR3 in DNA: TGTGCCACCAGTGATTATTTTGGGGGGAGCTCCTACAATGAGCAGTTCTTC. It specifies CATSDYFGGSSYNEQFF.

The chain links TRBV18 to TRBJ2-5, with TRBD1 as a possible D gene (5 bases). Germline V gene data show CDR1 as KGHSH and CDR2 as LQKENI. The V gene lost 3 bases and the J gene lost 5 bases, with 10 bases spanning the gap. CDR3 length: 13 residues. CDR3 sequence: CASSPQGLETQYF. The CDR3, as DNA: TGTGCCAGCTCACCCCAGGGTCTGGAGACCCAGTACTTC.

V and J are TRBV6-2 or TRBV6-3 and TRBJ2-4, with D unresolved. Trimming took 0 bases from V and 8 from J, leaving 11 bases between them. Per the germline V gene, CDR1 is MNHEY and CDR2 is SVGEGT. This CDR3 contains 14 residues. For the CDR3, the DNA is TGTGCCAGCAGTTACTCCCGTGGTGTAGACATTCAGTACTTC. This codes for CASSYSRGVDIQYF.

The chain combines TRBV4-3 with TRBJ1-2, with 8 nucleotides matching TRBD1. CDR3 size: 17 residues. V lost 0 bases to trimming and J lost 0 bases; unmatched junction nucleotides: 6. Germline V lookup: CDR1 LGHNA, CDR2 YSLEER. The CDR3: CASSQDARGQANYGYTF. The CDR3 DNA follows: TGCGCCAGCAGCCAAGATGCGAGGGGACAGGCTAACTATGGCTACACCTTC.

The DNA of the CDR3 is TGTGCCAGCTATTATGGGAGGGAATCCTACAATGAGCAGTTCTTC. Translating it yields CASYYGRESYNEQFF. The J gene is TRBJ2-1, the V gene TRBV6-5, with TRBD2 identical over 7 bases. The V gene's germline CDR1 is MNHEY and CDR2 SVGAGI. The CDR3 runs 15 residues. Germline trimming cut 8 bases from V and 1 base from J; bases unmatched to any gene: 8.

The chain recombines TRBV28 with TRBJ2-2, with 7 bases identical to TRBD1. Germline trimming cut 6 bases from V and 0 bases from J; bases unmatched to any gene: 7. This CDR3 is 16 amino acids long. CDR1 is MDHEN, CDR2 SYDVKM, per germline. Here the CDR3 reads CASRQTGETNTGELFF. Written as DNA, the CDR3 is TGTGCCAGCAGACAAACAGGGGAGACGAACACCGGGGAGCTGTTTTTT.

This chain connects TRBV28 to TRBJ1-6, with 7 bases matching TRBD1. Trimming cost V 7 bases and J 10 bases; bases outside gene matches: 7. Looked up from germline, CDR1 is MDHEN and CDR2 is SYDVKM. The CDR3 covers 13 residues. This CDR3 is CASNRQGESPLHF. CDR3 coding DNA: TGTGCCAGCAACCGACAGGGTGAATCACCCCTCCACTTT. The whole variable domain, filled in from reference TRBV28 and TRBJ1-6, reads DVKVTQSSRYLVKRTGEKVFLECVQDMDHENMFWYRQDPGLGLRLIYFSYDVKMKEKGDIPEGYSVSREKKERFSLILESASTNQTSMYLCASNRQGESPLHFGNGTRLTVT.

This clone was observed once. The chain links TRBV4-2 to TRBJ1-3; possibly TRBD1 for D (6 bases). Trimming took off 2 bases at V and 1 base at J, with 12 bases between the two ends. This CDR3 is built from 16 residues. The germline V gene has CDR1 LGHNA and CDR2 YNFKEQ. In DNA form, the CDR3 reads TGTGCCAGCAGCCAATATGACAGGTCATCTGGAAACACCATATATTTT. This translates into CASSQYDRSSGNTIYF.

The gene calls are TRBV4-2 and TRBJ1-2, with no clear D. Germline V gene sequence: CDR1 LGHNA, CDR2 YNFKEQ. The CDR3 consists of 13 residues. V was cut by 0 bases and J by 4 bases, with 6 bases left in between. CDR3 in amino acids: CASSQDRVYGYTF. For the CDR3, the DNA is TGTGCCAGCAGCCAAGATCGCGTCTATGGCTACACCTTC.

The chain employs TRBV29-1 and TRBJ1-2; 7 bases are a match to TRBD1. CDR3 size: 13 residues. V was clipped by 1 base and J by 7 bases; unmatched bases: 6. Germline CDR1 reads SQVTM; CDR2 reads ANQGSEA. CDR3: CSVEATGVGGYTF. The CDR3 bases are TGCAGCGTTGAAGCAACAGGGGTAGGTGGCTACACCTTC.

The chain carries TRBV27 and TRBJ2-7, with D hard to call. V shed 6 bases and J shed 4 bases, with 13 bases lying between them. This CDR3 has 13 residues. Looked up from germline, CDR1 is MNHEY and CDR2 is SMNVEV (reference sequence). The CDR3 nucleotides read TGTGCCAGCAGCGATACCTTCGGGTACGAGCAGTACTTC. As protein: CASSDTFGYEQYF.

V and J are TRBV6-5 and TRBJ1-2; 9 bases are shared with TRBD1. The germline CDR1 and CDR2 sequences are MNHEY and SVGAGI. The CDR3 consists of 16 residues. With V trimmed by 2 bases and J by 4 bases, 8 bases remained unmatched. The CDR3 region has the DNA TGTGCCAGCAGTTACGAGTGGACAGGGGAGTTCTATGGCTACACCTTC. Protein sequence: CASSYEWTGEFYGYTF.

The chain employs TRBV29-1 and TRBJ2-1, with 8 bases lining up with TRBD2. The trim removed 7 bases at V and 7 bases at J, leaving 6 bases unmatched. The germline V gene encodes CDR1 SQVTM and CDR2 ANQGSEA. The CDR3 length is 12 residues. The CDR3 DNA sequence: TGCAGCGGTAGCGGGATGGGGAATGAGCAGTTCTTC. Residues: CSGSGMGNEQFF.

This chain uses TRBV28 with TRBJ1-4; 9 bases are shared with TRBD1. The germline V gene has CDR1 MDHEN and CDR2 SYDVKM. The V and J ends lost 1 base and 10 bases, in that order; junction bases with no gene match: 1. This CDR3 spans 13 amino acids. This CDR3 reads CASSLLDRGKLFF. The CDR3, as DNA: TGTGCCAGCAGTTTATTGGACAGGGGAAAACTGTTTTTT.

This clone was counted between two and nine times. The chain joins TRBV9 to TRBJ2-6, with a possible D match to TRBD2 (6 bases). V lost 4 bases and J lost 1, with 18 bases in between. Looked up from germline, CDR1 is SGDLS and CDR2 is YYNGEE. The CDR3 runs to 18 residues. The CDR3 bases are TGTGCCAGCAGCTCTCCCTCCCGAGGAGGGTCTGGGGCCAACGTCCTGACTTTC. Its translation: CASSSPSRGGSGANVLTF.

This chain uses TRBV9 with TRBJ1-3; a weak D match, TRBD1 (5 bases). The ends were cut back, 0 bases at V and 1 base at J, with 11 bases in the middle. In germline, CDR1 is SGDLS, CDR2 YYNGEE. CDR3 length: 16 residues. CDR3 DNA: TGTGCCAGCAGCGTAGCTCTAGGGGCTTCTGGAAACACCATATATTTT. This sequence encodes CASSVALGASGNTIYF. Complete variable domain (other parts from reference TRBV9 and TRBJ1-3): DSGVTQTPKHLITATGQRVTLRCSPRSGDLSVYWYQQSLDQGLQFLIQYYNGEERAKGNILERFSAQQFPDLHSELNLSSLELGDSALYFCASSVALGASGNTIYFGEGSWLTVV.